These 28 T cell receptor beta chains share one sample of origin, sequenced in a study of cytomegalovirus exposure and HLA in healthy donors (dated by TCRdb to the late 2010s). Libraries were prepared through the immunoSEQ multiplex PCR assay. The multiplex PCR relied on a mix of 60 forward primers for TCR Vbeta segments and 13 reverse primers for TCR Jbeta segments. TCRdb took over this immuneACCESS table, retaining in-frame rearrangements with V and J assigned. Such tables are incomplete; in checked studies, under half of the missing clones stem from an unresolved V gene, and the remainder is unexplained. The sample records about 150,000 clones, around 84% of which are singletons. In total, the top ten clones hold around 2.6% of the sample. Input material: PBMCs. The receptors derive from a man aged 30-40 years in good health and CMV-seropositive.

The chain carries TRBV30 and TRBJ2-5; 8 bases match TRBD1. The ends lost 5 bases at V and 5 bases at J; junction bases unmatched: 4. The CDR3 covers 12 residues. Germline loops: CDR1 GTSNPN, CDR2 SVGIG (reference sequence). This CDR3 is CAWGQGSETQYF. For the CDR3, the DNA is TGTGCCTGGGGACAGGGCTCGGAGACCCAGTACTTC.

This chain joins TRBV15 and TRBJ1-1, with TRBD1 matching over 10 bases. V was clipped by 3 bases and J by 11 bases; unmatched bases: 3. This CDR3 has 12 residues. Germline CDR1 LNHNV, CDR2 YYDKDF (reference sequence). In nucleotides, the CDR3 is TGTGCCACCAGCAGTGACAGGGGGCACGCTTTCTTT. Translating gives CATSSDRGHAFF.

This clone has a single count. The genes are TRBV6-5 and TRBJ1-5; D is ambiguous. V was cut by 10 bases and J by 3 bases, with 19 bases left in between. The CDR3 has 15 amino acids. Germline values: CDR1 MNHEY, CDR2 SVGAGI. The CDR3 sequence: CATTPAGKPNQPQHF. CDR3 sequence (DNA): TGTGCCACCACCCCCGCGGGGAAGCCCAATCAGCCCCAGCATTTT.

The chain couples TRBV5-1 to TRBJ2-2; perhaps TRBD2 as D (6 bases). The V end was cut by 0 bases, the J end by 5 bases, with 17 bases between. Per germline, CDR1 SGHRS and CDR2 YFSETQ. The CDR3 has 17 residues. The CDR3 DNA reads as TGCGCCAGCAGCTTGGGCGACGGGGGAGTAAGGACCGGGGAGCTGTTTTTT. Translating gives CASSLGDGGVRTGELFF.

Here the CDR3 DNA reads TGTGCCAGCAGCCGCAGGGGTATCGCTGAAGCTTTCTTT. This sequence encodes CASSRRGIAEAFF. The chain combines TRBV5-6 with TRBJ1-1; a possible D gene is TRBD1 (6 bases). The V gene's germline CDR1 is SGHDT and CDR2 YYEEEE. V shed 4 bases and J shed 6 bases, with 13 bases lying between them. The CDR3 loop spans 13 amino acids.

As concerns this clone: Other DNA sequences of this sample code for an identical CDR3. V is TRBV5-4 and J is TRBJ1-1; D is possibly TRBD1 (5 bases). The V gene's germline CDR1 is SGHNT and CDR2 YYREEE (reference sequence). CDR3 size: 13 residues. Trimming cost V 2 bases and J 1 base, with 6 bases left between them. This CDR3 reads CASSFQGNTEAFF. In nucleotides, the CDR3 is TGTGCCAGCAGCTTCCAGGGGAACACTGAAGCTTTCTTT.

The chain joins TRBV5-5 to TRBJ1-1, with a possible D match to TRBD1 (5 bases). CDR3 size: 12 residues. Germline CDR1 SGHKS, CDR2 YYEKEE (reference sequence). V shed 1 base and J shed 8 bases, with 9 bases lying between them. The CDR3 DNA follows: TGTGCCAGCAGCTTGCAGGGCTGGGAAGCTTTCTTT. Amino acids: CASSLQGWEAFF.

The chain uses TRBV6-4 and TRBJ2-2; 13 bases align to TRBD2. With V trimmed by 3 bases and J by 0 bases, 1 base remained unmatched. The CDR3 covers 17 residues. The germline gives CDR1 MRHNA, CDR2 SNTAGT. CDR3 nucleotide sequence: TGTGCCAGCAGTGAACTAGCGGGAGGGCCGAACACCGGGGAGCTGTTTTTT. Translating it yields CASSELAGGPNTGELFF.

This clone was detected once. V usage is TRBV19 and J usage is TRBJ1-1; TRBD1 matches 7 bases. The trim removed 5 bases at V and 4 bases at J, leaving 10 bases unmatched. This CDR3 has 15 residues. The germline V gene encodes CDR1 LNHDA and CDR2 SQIVND (reference sequence). This CDR3 is CASSAPGQPSTEAFF. The CDR3 DNA reads as TGTGCCAGTAGTGCCCCGGGACAGCCGAGCACTGAAGCTTTCTTT.

V usage is TRBV29-1 and J usage is TRBJ2-1; TRBD1 aligns across 7 bases. J was trimmed by 0 bases and V by 4 bases; bases with no gene match: 6. Germline values: CDR1 SQVTM, CDR2 ANQGSEA. The length of the CDR3 is 15 residues. The CDR3 loop reads CSVGYGDSSYNEQFF. In DNA form, the CDR3 reads TGCAGCGTTGGGTACGGGGACAGCTCCTACAATGAGCAGTTCTTC.

The rearrangement uses TRBV7-8 and TRBJ1-3, with D unclear. V was trimmed by 4 bases and J by 0 bases, leaving 10 bases between them. Germline V CDR1 and CDR2: SGHVS, FQNEAQ. There are 15 residues in the CDR3. The CDR3 reads CASSSQILSGNTIYF. CDR3 coding DNA: TGTGCCAGCAGCTCACAGATTCTCTCTGGAAACACCATATATTTT.

This clone was counted only a few times. The V gene is TRBV4-3, the J gene TRBJ1-1, with 7 positions matching TRBD1. The CDR3 totals 16 residues. The J segment lost 2 bases and the V segment lost 2 bases, leaving 8 bases of the junction unmatched. Germline assignment: CDR1 LGHNA and CDR2 YSLEER. Here the CDR3 reads CASSQFPDRLNTEAFF. The CDR3 nucleotides read TGCGCCAGCAGCCAATTCCCGGACAGGTTAAACACTGAAGCTTTCTTT.

V and J are TRBV5-4 and TRBJ1-2, with 9 bases identical to TRBD1. V lost 7 bases, J lost 5 bases, and 9 bases stayed unmatched. The CDR3 extends over 14 amino acids. CDR1 is SGHNT and CDR2 is YYREEE in the germline V gene (reference sequence). The CDR3: CASGTGIQTYGYTF. CDR3 nucleotide sequence: TGTGCCAGCGGGACAGGGATACAGACGTATGGCTACACCTTC.

J is TRBJ2-5 and V is TRBV6-5; D is unclear. The germline CDR1 and CDR2 sequences are MNHEY and SVGAGI. The CDR3 covers 14 residues. V was clipped by 0 bases and J by 2 bases, with 7 bases between them. The CDR3 here is CASSYSNGQETQYF. CDR3 DNA: TGTGCCAGCAGTTACTCGAACGGTCAAGAGACCCAGTACTTC.

The rearrangement uses TRBV27 and TRBJ2-5; 8 nucleotides align to TRBD2. V dropped 2 bases and J dropped 5; count of bases not matched to a gene: 13. Germline V CDR1 and CDR2: MNHEY, SMNVEV (reference sequence). CDR3 length: 17 residues. The CDR3 nucleotides read TGTGCCAGCAGTTTAAGCCCTCGGCTGGCGGGAGGTGAGACCCAGTACTTC. It specifies CASSLSPRLAGGETQYF.

The CDR3 sequence is CASSLDRAAGELFF. The CDR3 DNA sequence: TGTGCCAGCAGTCTCGACAGGGCGGCCGGGGAGCTGTTTTTT. The J gene is TRBJ2-2, the V gene TRBV7-3; 7 bases line up with TRBD1. V lost 6 bases and J lost 6; bases outside the gene matches: 7. The CDR3 is 14 residues long. From germline, CDR1 is SGHTA and CDR2 FQGTGA.

The J gene is TRBJ2-2, the V gene TRBV9; D unclear. CDR1 and CDR2 from the germline V gene are SGDLS and YYNGEE. Trimming took off 0 bases at V and 3 bases at J, with 6 bases between the two ends. This CDR3 comprises 14 residues. Here the CDR3 DNA reads TGTGCCAGCAGCGTAGCGAGGTACACCGGGGAGCTGTTTTTT. Translating gives CASSVARYTGELFF.

The chain has TRBV5-1 and TRBJ2-1; 11 bases are a match to TRBD1. This CDR3 has 14 amino acids. Unmatched junction bases numbered 3, after V lost 4 bases and J lost 6 bases. From germline, CDR1 is SGHRS and CDR2 YFSETQ. CDR3 region: CASSPGQGANEQFF. CDR3 sequence (DNA): TGCGCCAGCAGCCCAGGACAGGGGGCCAATGAGCAGTTCTTC.

The rearrangement uses TRBV5-6 and TRBJ1-3, with 8 bases aligning to TRBD1. This CDR3 contains 15 residues. The germline V gene encodes CDR1 SGHDT and CDR2 YYEEEE. J was trimmed by 0 bases and V by 4 bases; bases with no gene match: 3. The DNA of the CDR3 is TGTGCCAGCAGCCCGGGACAGGTCTCTGGAAACACCATATATTTT. Its protein is CASSPGQVSGNTIYF.

The chain is built from TRBV5-6 and TRBJ2-2; D unclear. The CDR3 contains 13 residues. CDR1 and CDR2 (germline): SGHDT, YYEEEE. The germline V and J ends were trimmed by 2 bases and 8 bases, with 10 bases remaining between them. CDR3 sequence (DNA): TGTGCCAGCAGCTTTGATCGGAGTGGGGAGCTGTTTTTT. Protein product: CASSFDRSGELFF.

The chain has TRBV4-2 and TRBJ2-3, with 13 bases matching TRBD2. Germline values: CDR1 LGHNA, CDR2 YNFKEQ. V lost 3 bases to trimming and J lost 4 bases; unmatched junction nucleotides: 10. The CDR3 is made up of 18 amino acids. The CDR3 DNA sequence: TGTGCCAGCAGCCAGACCCCCGGAACTAGCGGGAGGGCAGATACGCAGTATTTT. Residues: CASSQTPGTSGRADTQYF.

V and J are TRBV6-6 and TRBJ1-1, with a possible D match to TRBD1 (6 bases). Between the trimmed V and J ends, which lost 4 bases and 10 bases, there was a span of 19 bases. This CDR3 has 14 amino acids. The germline V gene has CDR1 MNHNY and CDR2 SVGAGI (reference sequence). For the CDR3, the DNA is TGTGCCAGCAGTTTTCTGGACAGTCCCGCCGCAGCTTTCTTT. This translates into CASSFLDSPAAAFF.

This chain links TRBV6-1 with TRBJ2-1, with TRBD2 matching over 13 bases. The junction had 4 bases not matched to a gene; V was cut back by 4 bases and J by 7 bases. CDR1 is MNHNS and CDR2 is SASEGT in the germline V gene. The CDR3 consists of 15 residues. CDR3 DNA: TGTGCCAGCAGTGGGACTAGCGGGAGTGCGAATGAGCAGTTCTTC. Amino acids: CASSGTSGSANEQFF.

The genes are TRBV6-1 and TRBJ1-1, with TRBD1 matching 7 bases. Germline V gene data show CDR1 as MNHNS and CDR2 as SASEGT. The J segment lost 0 bases and the V segment lost 7 bases, leaving 5 bases of the junction unmatched. The CDR3 has 14 residues. The CDR3: CASTRQGLNTEAFF. As DNA, the CDR3 is TGTGCCAGCACCCGACAGGGACTGAACACTGAAGCTTTCTTT.

The CDR3, as DNA: TGTGCCCTCGGGACAGAGCCCGATTCCTCTGGAAACACCATATATTTT. Translation: CALGTEPDSSGNTIYF. This sequence joins TRBV19 and TRBJ1-3; TRBD1 matches 7 bases. V trimming: 11 bases; J trimming: 0 bases; junction bases outside the gene matches: 13. This CDR3 comprises 16 residues. Per the germline V gene, CDR1 is LNHDA and CDR2 is SQIVND (reference sequence).

The chain is built from TRBV7-3 and TRBJ1-3, with 10 bases fitting TRBD1. Losses at the gene ends were 2 bases for V and 7 bases for J; bases not matched to a gene: 2. The CDR3 has 14 amino acids. Germline CDR1 and CDR2: SGHTA and FQGTGA. CDR3 nucleotide sequence: TGTGCCAGCAGCTTAGGGACAGGGGCCAACACCATATATTTT. It is translated as CASSLGTGANTIYF.

The chain joins TRBV19 to TRBJ2-2; a weak D match, TRBD2 (5 bases). Germline CDR1 is LNHDA and CDR2 is SQIVND (reference sequence). V dropped 5 bases and J dropped 6 bases, with 16 bases sitting between them. The CDR3 is 15 residues long. CDR3 in amino acids: CASSWTGIPSGELFF. In DNA, the CDR3 is TGTGCCAGTAGTTGGACGGGGATACCCTCCGGGGAGCTGTTTTTT.

J is TRBJ2-1 and V is TRBV27; TRBD2 aligns across 8 bases. This CDR3 has 15 amino acids. The germline gives CDR1 MNHEY, CDR2 SMNVEV (reference sequence). Trimming removed 5 bases from V and 2 bases from J; junction bases left unmatched: 5. CDR3 sequence (DNA): TGTGCCAGCAGTCCCGGGAGGGGCCCCTACAATGAGCAGTTCTTC. It is translated as CASSPGRGPYNEQFF.